The rows below give T cell receptor beta chains drawn from one sample of a study of human T cells and chemical hapten exposure. In TCRdb, the RACE reads were re-called with MiXCR into one record per CDR3 protein. Altogether some 110,000 distinct CDR3 sequences are present, around 10% being singletons, with the ten largest covering under 2.5%. The sample was whole blood, taken in connection with sensitization to the hapten diphenylcyclopropenone (DPC). The receptors were sampled from a woman aged 50 to 60 with alopecia areata. Some clones in this sample may be carry-over from other donors' samples. CDR3s include the opening cysteine and the closing phenylalanine or tryptophan. Fields, in order: D gene, V gene, J gene, CDR3 protein. A D gene is named only where the DNA matches it firmly.

NA	TRBV28	TRBJ2-5	CASNLSGPEETQYF
TRBD2	TRBV7-2	TRBJ2-3	CASSLPGLAGTDTQYF
NA	TRBV7-6	TRBJ1-2	CASSSQLGDGYTF
TRBD2	TRBV27	TRBJ2-2	CASSRLAGTGELFF
NA	TRBV9	TRBJ2-7	CASSVNPGNEQYF
NA	TRBV14	TRBJ2-5	CASSPPGGGGETQYF
NA	TRBV10-3	TRBJ2-1	CAIKVARANEQFF
NA	TRBV24-1	TRBJ2-3	CATSLSTGKTDTQYF
NA	TRBV12-3/TRBV12-4	TRBJ2-1	CASSPSLVYEQFF
TRBD2	TRBV5-1	TRBJ2-3	CASRVGLAGTDTQYF
NA	TRBV3-1	TRBJ2-7	CASSQVDGGEQYF
NA	TRBV29-1	TRBJ1-1	CSVEGAGEAFF
NA	TRBV12-3/TRBV12-4	TRBJ1-1	CASSLVGAMNTEAFF
TRBD2	TRBV12-3/TRBV12-4	TRBJ2-3	CASSFEMSSGGSYTDTQYF
TRBD1	TRBV2	TRBJ2-3	CAAGTGGWADTQYF